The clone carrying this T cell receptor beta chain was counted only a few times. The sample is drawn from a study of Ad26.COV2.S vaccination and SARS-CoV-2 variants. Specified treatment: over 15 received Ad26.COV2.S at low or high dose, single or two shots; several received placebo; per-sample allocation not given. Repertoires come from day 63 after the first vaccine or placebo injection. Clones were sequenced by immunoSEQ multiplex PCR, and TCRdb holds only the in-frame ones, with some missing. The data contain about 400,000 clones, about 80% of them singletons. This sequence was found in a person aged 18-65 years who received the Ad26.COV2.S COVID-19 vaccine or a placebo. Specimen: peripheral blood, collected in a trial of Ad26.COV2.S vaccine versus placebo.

DNA for the CDR3: TGTGCCAGCAGCTTAGGGACAAACGAGCAGTACTTC. Translation: CASSLGTNEQYF. This chain joins TRBV11-3 and TRBJ2-7; maybe TRBD1 (5 bases). V shed 1 base and J shed 5 bases, with 6 bases lying between them. The CDR3 contains 12 residues. CDR1 and CDR2 (germline): SGHNT, YENEEA.